This entry features one TCR beta chain sequence. The antigen is undetermined. The sample belongs to a study of T cell repertoires in cytomegalovirus infection. Whole-study context: Alongside well-studied HLA-B-restricted CMV epitopes, recently identified HLA-C-restricted CMV epitopes were also used. Whole-study results and caveats: Cumulative frequency (of public TCR beta family members) identified carriers of CMV plus the relevant HLA.

TCRdb processed the reads anew with MiXCR; each CDR3 protein has one entry. The sample has fewer than 1,000,000 distinct CDR3 sequences; around a third are singletons. The receptor was derived from a human donor in good health (CMV status not recorded). Some clones in this sample may be carry-over from other donors' samples. The sample was cultured CD8+ T cells from PBMCs, taken from culture after CMV antigen stimulation.

The CDR3 protein is CASSLNDLSYNEQFF. The CDR3 nucleotides read TGTGCCAGCAGCTTAAATGACCTTTCCTACAATGAGCAGTTCTTC. The rearrangement links TRBV7-9 to TRBJ2-1; D remains unclear. CDR3 length: 15 amino acids. V lost 2 bases and J 1 base, leaving 9 bases between the germline ends. The germline V gene encodes CDR1 SEHNR and CDR2 FQNEAQ (reference sequence).